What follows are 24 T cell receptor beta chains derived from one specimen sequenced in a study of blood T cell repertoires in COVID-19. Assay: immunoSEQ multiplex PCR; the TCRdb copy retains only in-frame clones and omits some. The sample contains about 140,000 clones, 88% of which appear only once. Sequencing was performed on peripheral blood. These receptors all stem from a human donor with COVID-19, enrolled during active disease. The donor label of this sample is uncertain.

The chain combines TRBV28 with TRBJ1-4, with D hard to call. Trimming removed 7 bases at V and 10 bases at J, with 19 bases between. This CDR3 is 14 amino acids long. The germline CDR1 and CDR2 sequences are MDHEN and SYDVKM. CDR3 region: CASTPGRDEGKLFF. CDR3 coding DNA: TGTGCCAGCACCCCGGGAAGGGATGAGGGAAAACTGTTTTTT.

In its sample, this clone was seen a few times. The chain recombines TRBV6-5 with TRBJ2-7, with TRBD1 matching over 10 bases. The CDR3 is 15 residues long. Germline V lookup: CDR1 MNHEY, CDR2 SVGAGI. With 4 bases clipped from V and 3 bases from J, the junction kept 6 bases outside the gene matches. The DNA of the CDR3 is TGTGCCAGCAGTTCACCGGGACAGGGGCGCTACGAGCAGTACTTC. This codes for CASSSPGQGRYEQYF.

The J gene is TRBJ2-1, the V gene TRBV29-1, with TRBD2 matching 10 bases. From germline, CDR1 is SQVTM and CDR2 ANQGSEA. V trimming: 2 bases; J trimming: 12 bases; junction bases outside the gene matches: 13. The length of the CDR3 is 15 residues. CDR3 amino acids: CSVESTSGPNGVQFF. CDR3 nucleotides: TGCAGCGTTGAATCGACTAGCGGGCCGAACGGGGTGCAGTTCTTC.

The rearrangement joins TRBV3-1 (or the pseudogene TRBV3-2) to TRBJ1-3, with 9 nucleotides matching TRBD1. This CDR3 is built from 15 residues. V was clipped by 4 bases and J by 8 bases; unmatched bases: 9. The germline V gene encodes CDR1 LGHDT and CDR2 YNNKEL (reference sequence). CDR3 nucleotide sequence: TGTGCCAGCAGCCTCGCAGGACAGGGGACGGACACCATATATTTT. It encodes CASSLAGQGTDTIYF.

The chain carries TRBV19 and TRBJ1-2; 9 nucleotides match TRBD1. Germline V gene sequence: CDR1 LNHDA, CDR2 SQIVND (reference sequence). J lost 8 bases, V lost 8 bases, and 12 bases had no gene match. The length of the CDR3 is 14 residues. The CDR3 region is CASWPRTGVGGYTF. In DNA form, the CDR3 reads TGTGCCAGTTGGCCACGGACAGGGGTAGGCGGCTACACCTTC.

The CDR3 coding sequence is TGTGCCAGCGGGCGGACAGGGGAGTCTGATGAGCAGTTCTTC. This codes for CASGRTGESDEQFF. The V and J genes are TRBV2 and TRBJ2-1; 9 positions agree with TRBD1. Germline V gives CDR1 SNHLY, CDR2 FYNNEI. The trim removed 8 bases at V and 8 bases at J, leaving 10 bases unmatched. This CDR3 has 14 residues.

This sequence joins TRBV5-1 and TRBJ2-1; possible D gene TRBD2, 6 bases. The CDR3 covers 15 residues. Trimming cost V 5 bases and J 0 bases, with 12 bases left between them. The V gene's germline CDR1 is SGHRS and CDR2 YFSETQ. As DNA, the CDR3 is TGCGCCAGCAGGCCAGACGGGAGCTCCTACAATGAGCAGTTCTTC. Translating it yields CASRPDGSSYNEQFF.

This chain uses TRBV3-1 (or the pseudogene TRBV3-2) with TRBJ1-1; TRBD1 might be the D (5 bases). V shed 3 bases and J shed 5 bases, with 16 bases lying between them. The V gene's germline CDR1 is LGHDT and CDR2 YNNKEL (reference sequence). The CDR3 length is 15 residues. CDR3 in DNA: TGTGCCAGCAGCCAGCCCCGGGGGGGTGGGACTGAAGCTTTCTTT. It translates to CASSQPRGGGTEAFF.

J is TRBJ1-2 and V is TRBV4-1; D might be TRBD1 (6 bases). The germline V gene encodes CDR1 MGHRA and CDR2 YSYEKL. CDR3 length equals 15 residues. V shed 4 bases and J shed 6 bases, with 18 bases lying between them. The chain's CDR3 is CASSPEGSGADGYTF. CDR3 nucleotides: TGCGCCAGCAGCCCAGAAGGGTCAGGGGCTGATGGCTACACCTTC.

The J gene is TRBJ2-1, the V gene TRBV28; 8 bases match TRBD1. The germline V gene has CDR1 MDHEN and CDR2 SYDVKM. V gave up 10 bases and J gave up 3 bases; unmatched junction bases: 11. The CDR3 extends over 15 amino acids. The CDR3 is CAIQTGDFSYNEQFF. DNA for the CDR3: TGTGCCATTCAGACAGGGGACTTTAGCTACAATGAGCAGTTCTTC.

The CDR3 region has the DNA TGTGCCAGCAGCTTATCCCCGACAGGGGGCGATTATGGCTACACCTTC. Translating gives CASSLSPTGGDYGYTF. The chain employs TRBV7-8 and TRBJ1-2, with TRBD1 matching 10 bases. The CDR3 loop spans 16 amino acids. Germline CDR1 and CDR2: SGHVS and FQNEAQ. With V trimmed by 2 bases and J by 5 bases, 8 bases remained unmatched.

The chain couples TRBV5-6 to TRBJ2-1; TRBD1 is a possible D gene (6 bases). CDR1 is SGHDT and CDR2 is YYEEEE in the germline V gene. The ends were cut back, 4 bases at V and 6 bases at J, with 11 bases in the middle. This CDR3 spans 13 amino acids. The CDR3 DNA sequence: TGTGCCAGCAGCGCTCAGGGGCGCAATGAGCAGTTCTTC. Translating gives CASSAQGRNEQFF.

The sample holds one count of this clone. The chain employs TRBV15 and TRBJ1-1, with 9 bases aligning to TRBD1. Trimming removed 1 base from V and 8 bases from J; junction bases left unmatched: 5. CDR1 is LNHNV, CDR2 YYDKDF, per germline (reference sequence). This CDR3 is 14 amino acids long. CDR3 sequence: CATSRVSTGGEAFF. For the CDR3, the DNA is TGTGCCACCAGCAGAGTATCGACAGGGGGAGAAGCTTTCTTT.

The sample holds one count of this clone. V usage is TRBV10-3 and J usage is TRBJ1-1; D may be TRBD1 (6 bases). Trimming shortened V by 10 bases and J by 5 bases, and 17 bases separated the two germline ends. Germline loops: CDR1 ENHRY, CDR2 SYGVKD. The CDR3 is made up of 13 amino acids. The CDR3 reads CATETGRGTEAFF. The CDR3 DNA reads TGTGCCACCGAGACAGGCCGGGGAACTGAAGCTTTCTTT.

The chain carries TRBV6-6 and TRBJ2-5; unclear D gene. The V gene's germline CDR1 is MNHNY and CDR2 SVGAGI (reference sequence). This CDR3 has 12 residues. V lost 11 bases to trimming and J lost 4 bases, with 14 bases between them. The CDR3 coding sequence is TGTGCCGTAGGAGAGACCGGAGAGACCCAGTACTTC. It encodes CAVGETGETQYF.

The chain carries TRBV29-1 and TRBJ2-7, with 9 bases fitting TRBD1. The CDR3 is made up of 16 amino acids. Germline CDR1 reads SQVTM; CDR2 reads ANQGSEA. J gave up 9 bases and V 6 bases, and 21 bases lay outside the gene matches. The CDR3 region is CSVVYPGTGSLGGQYF. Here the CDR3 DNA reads TGCAGCGTAGTCTACCCCGGGACAGGGTCTCTCGGGGGGCAGTACTTC.

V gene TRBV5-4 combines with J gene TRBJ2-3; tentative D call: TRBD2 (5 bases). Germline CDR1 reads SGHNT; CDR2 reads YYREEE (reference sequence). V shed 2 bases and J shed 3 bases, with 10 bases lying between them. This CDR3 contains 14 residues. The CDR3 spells CASSLFGETDTQYF. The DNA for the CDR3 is TGTGCCAGCAGCTTATTCGGGGAGACAGATACGCAGTATTTT. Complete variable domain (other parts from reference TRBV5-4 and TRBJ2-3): ETGVTQSPTHLIKTRGQQVTLRCSSQSGHNTVSWYQQALGQGPQFIFQYYREEENGRGNFPPRFSGLQFPNYSSELNVNALELDDSALYLCASSLFGETDTQYFGPGTRLTVL.

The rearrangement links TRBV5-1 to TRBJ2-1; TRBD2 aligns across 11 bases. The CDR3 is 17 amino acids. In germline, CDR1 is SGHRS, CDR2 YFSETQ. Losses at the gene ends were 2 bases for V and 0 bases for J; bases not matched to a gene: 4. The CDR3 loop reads CASSLGTSGLSYNEQFF. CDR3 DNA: TGCGCCAGCAGCTTAGGGACTAGCGGTCTCTCCTACAATGAGCAGTTCTTC.

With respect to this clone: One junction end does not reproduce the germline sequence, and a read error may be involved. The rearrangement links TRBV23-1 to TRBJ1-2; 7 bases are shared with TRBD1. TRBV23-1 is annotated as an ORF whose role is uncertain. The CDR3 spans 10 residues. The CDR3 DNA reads TGCGCCCGCAGGGGGGGGGTCGATACCTTC. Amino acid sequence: CARRGGVDTF.

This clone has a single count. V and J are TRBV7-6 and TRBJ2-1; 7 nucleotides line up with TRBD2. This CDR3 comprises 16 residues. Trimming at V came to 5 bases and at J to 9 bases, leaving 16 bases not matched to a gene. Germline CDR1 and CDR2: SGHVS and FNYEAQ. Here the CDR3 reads CASSQTAGEGWTEQFF. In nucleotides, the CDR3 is TGTGCCAGCAGCCAAACTGCGGGGGAAGGCTGGACTGAGCAGTTCTTC. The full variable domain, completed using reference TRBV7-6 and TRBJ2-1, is GAGVSQSPRYKVTKRGQDVALRCDPISGHVSLYWYRQALGQGPEFLTYFNYEAQQDKSGLPNDRFSAERPEGSISTLTIQRTEQRDSAMYRCASSQTAGEGWTEQFFGPGTRLTVL.

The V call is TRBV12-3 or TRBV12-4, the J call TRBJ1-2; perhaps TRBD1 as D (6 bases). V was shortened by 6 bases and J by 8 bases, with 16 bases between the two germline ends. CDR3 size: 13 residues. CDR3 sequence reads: CASSPQGQGGYTF. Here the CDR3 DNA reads TGTGCCAGCAGCCCACAGGGCCAAGGCGGCTACACCTTC.

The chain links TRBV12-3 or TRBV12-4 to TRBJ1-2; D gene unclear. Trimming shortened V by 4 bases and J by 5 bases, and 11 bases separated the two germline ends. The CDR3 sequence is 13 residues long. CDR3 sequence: CASSYVGVYGYTF. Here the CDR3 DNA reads TGTGCCAGCAGTTACGTCGGGGTTTATGGCTACACCTTC.

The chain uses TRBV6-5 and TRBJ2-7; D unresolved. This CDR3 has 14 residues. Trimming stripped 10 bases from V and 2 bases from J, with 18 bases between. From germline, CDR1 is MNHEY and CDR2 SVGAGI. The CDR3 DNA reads TGTGCCACCACACCGCAAGCAGGCCCCTACGAGCAGTACTTC. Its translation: CATTPQAGPYEQYF.

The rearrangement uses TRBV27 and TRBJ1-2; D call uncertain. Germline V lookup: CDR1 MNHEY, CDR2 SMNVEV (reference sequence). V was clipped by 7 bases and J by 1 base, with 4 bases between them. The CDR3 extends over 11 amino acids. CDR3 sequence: CASTGNYGYTF. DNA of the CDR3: TGTGCCAGCACAGGTAACTATGGCTACACCTTC.